This TCR beta chain was retrieved from a study of HIV-infected patients and healthy controls. V was cut by 5 bases and J by 6 bases, with 16 bases left in between. Germline V CDR1 and CDR2: MDHEN, SYDVKM. There are 14 residues in the CDR3. Follow-up blood was drawn about 14 weeks, roughly three months, after antiretroviral therapy began. Whole blood was used without fractionation, so all unsorted peripheral T cells were included. Study-wide results and limits: CDR3 sharing between individuals was lower in HIV-infected patients than in healthy controls.

Comments on this clonotype: Its antigen is as yet unknown.

Alpha and beta constant-region primers primed reverse transcription of approximately 460 ng RNA. Using multiplexing indices, alpha and beta chain libraries were generated apart by chain-specific third strand synthesis. The cDNA received a 5' RACE adapter containing a random hexamer plus an SP2 sequencing primer site. One entry per CDR3 protein results from TCRdb running MiXCR on the 5' RACE reads. The top ten hold about 26% of the sample, which has some 9,300 distinct CDR3 sequences, around 5.4% seen once. The chain couples TRBV28 to TRBJ1-1, with a tentative D call TRBD1 (5 bases). The sample here was blood, taken during antiretroviral therapy. The TCR originated in an adult with HIV infection. The donor label of this sample is uncertain. CDR3 loop: CASSGPRGAAEAFF. DNA for the CDR3: TGTGCCAGCAGTGGCCCCCGGGGCGCCGCTGAAGCTTTCTTT.